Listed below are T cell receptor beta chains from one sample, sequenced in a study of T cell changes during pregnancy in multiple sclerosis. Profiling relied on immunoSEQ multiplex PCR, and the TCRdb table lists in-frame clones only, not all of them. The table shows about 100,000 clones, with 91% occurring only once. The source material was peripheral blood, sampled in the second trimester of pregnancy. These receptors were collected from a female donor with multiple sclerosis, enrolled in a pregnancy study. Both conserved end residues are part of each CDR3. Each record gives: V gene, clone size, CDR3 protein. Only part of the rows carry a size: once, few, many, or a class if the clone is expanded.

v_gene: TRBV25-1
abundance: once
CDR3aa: CASSPLAGTGRGEQFF

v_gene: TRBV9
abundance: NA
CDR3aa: CASNGGNPHNEQFF

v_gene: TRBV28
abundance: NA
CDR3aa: CASSSRLAGGPGTGELFF

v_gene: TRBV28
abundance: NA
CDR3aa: CASTTPDSSTHNYGYTF

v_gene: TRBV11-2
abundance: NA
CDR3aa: CASRPVIAVGPDTQYF

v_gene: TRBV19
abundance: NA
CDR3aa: CASSTGTVTDTQYF

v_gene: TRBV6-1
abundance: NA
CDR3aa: CAAAPGGRPYEQYF

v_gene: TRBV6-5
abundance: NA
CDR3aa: CASKKRERNEQFF

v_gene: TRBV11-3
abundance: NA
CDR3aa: CASSLGTSGATDTQYF

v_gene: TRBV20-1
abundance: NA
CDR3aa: CRLQGDTEAFF

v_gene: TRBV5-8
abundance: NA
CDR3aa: CASSGGISTDTQYF

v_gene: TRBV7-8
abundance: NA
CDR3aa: CASSRYTSVLGNEQFF

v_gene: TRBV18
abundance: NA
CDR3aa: CASSTGVNNEQFF

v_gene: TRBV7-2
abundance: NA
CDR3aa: CASSLVGDQPQHF

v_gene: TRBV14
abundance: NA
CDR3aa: CASSQDWSSGSSRPLEQYF

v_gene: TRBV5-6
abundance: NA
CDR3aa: CASSSGTEHYEQYF

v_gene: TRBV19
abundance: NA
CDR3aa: CASSISRVALSYNEQFF

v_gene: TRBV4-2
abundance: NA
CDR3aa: CASSQARGHYEQYF

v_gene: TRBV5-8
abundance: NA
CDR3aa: CASSLLTATVSNQPQHF

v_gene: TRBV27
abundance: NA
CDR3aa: CASSDVAGGPQGFRYYEQYF

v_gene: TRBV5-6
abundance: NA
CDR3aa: CASSLALTAGAFF

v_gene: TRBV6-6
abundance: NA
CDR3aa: CASSSQANTGELFF

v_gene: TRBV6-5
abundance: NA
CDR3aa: CASNSGGNEQFF

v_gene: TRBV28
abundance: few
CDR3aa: CASSAGQGDIGNEKLFF

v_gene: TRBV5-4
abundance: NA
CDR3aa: CASSVDSYEQYF

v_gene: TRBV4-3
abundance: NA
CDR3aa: CASSQGLAGRRNEQFF

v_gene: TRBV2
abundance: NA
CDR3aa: CASKYGREAYNEQFF

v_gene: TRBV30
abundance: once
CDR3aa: CAWSGSGRQETQYF

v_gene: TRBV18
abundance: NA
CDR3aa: CASSGTGDQPQHF

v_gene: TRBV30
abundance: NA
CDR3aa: CAWIATDNYGYTF

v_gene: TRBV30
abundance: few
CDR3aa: CAWSVPRGVRTEAFF

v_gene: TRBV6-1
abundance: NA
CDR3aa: CASRLATGPEQYF

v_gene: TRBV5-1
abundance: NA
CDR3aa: CASSFSSGRTYEQYF

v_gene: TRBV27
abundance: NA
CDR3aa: CASSFSFLETQYF

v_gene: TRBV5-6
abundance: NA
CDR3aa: CASSLRTRGDRQETQYF

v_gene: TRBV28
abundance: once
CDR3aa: CASSLSGEWRNTEAFF

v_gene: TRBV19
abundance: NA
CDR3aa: CASSHDPGDGYEQYF

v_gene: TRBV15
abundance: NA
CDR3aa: CATSRNPSDIVAFF

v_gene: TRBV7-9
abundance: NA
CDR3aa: CASSFDGQGPEAFF

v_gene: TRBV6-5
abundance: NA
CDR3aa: CARLTGNLTDTQYF

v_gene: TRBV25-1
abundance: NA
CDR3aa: CASTGGAGANVLTF

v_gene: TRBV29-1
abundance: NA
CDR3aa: CSVIPRGQTKNTEAFF

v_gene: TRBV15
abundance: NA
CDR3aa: CATSTRTGVQPQHF

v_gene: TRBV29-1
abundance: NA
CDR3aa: CSVVGLAATNEQFF

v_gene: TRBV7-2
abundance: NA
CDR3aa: CASSPDRVTEAFF

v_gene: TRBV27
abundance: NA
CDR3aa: CASSPSRTGVPYEQYF

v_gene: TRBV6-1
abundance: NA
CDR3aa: CASSDRGWGNSNQPQHF

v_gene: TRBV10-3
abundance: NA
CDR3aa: CALGTSGSNEQFF

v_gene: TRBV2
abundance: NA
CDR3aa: CASKGGRTGGRETQYF

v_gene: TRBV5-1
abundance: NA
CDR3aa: CASSSGQGADEQYF

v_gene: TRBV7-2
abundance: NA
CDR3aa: CASSLGGTYTDTQYF

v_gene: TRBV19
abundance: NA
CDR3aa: CASSYLEREYNEQFF

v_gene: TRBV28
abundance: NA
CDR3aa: CASRSGTRSEAFF

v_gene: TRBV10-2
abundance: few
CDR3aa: CASSVIGRWYEQYF

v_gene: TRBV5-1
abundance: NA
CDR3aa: CASSLGDSYNEQFF

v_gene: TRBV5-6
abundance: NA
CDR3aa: CASSLSNRSIQLAEAFF

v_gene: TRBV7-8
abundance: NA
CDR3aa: CASSLSPGANPFYQETQYF